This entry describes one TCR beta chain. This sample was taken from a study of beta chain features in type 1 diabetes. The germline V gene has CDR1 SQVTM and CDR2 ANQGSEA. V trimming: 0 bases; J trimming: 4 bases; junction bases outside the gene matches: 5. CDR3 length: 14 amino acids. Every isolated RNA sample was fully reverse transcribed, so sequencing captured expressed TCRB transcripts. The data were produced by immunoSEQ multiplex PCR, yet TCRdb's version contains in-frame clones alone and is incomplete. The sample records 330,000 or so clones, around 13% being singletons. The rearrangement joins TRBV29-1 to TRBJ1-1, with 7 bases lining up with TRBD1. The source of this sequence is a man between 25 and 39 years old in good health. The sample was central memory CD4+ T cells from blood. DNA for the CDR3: TGCAGCGTTGAAGAGGGAGGGGGCGGCACTGAAGCTTTCTTT. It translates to CSVEEGGGGTEAFF.